Shown below are 17 T cell receptor beta chains from a single sample sequenced in a study of blood T cells in healthy people across ages. A second about 7 to 11 cycle PCR used barcoded and J-beta primers. TCRdb processed the 5' RACE reads anew with MiXCR; each CDR3 protein has one entry. The sample consists of roughly 800,000 distinct CDR3 sequences, about 48% of them appearing once. The sequenced sample consisted of blood. Every receptor here comes from a man aged 80 or over in good health.

The gene calls are TRBV5-1 and TRBJ1-2; no reliable D call. The germline gives CDR1 SGHRS, CDR2 YFSETQ. This CDR3 is built from 13 residues. V was pared by 4 bases and J by 8 bases, with 15 bases between. As DNA, the CDR3 is TGCGCCAGCAGCACGACCATCCTTGGGGGCTACACCTTC. This sequence encodes CASSTTILGGYTF.

CDR3 bases: TGTGCCAGCAGCTCCCTCGGGCTAGCGGGGCCGAGCTCCTACGAGCAGTACTTC. This translates into CASSSLGLAGPSSYEQYF. The chain joins TRBV11-2 to TRBJ2-7; 9 bases align to TRBD2. With V trimmed by 4 bases and J by 0 bases, 13 bases remained unmatched. Germline V gene sequence: CDR1 SGHAT, CDR2 FQNNGV. This CDR3 spans 18 amino acids.

This clonotype was counted a few times. The chain has TRBV27 and TRBJ2-3; 10 bases match TRBD2. Germline V gene data show CDR1 as MNHEY and CDR2 as SMNVEV (reference sequence). The CDR3 runs to 18 residues. J was trimmed by 1 base and V by 5 bases; bases with no gene match: 12. CDR3 region: CASSPDLGLAIRTDTQYF. CDR3 nucleotide sequence: TGTGCCAGCAGTCCAGACTTGGGACTAGCGATCCGCACAGATACGCAGTATTTT.

The chain links TRBV20-1 to TRBJ2-5, with D perhaps TRBD2 (5 bases). TRBJ2-7 matches the DNA end more closely, so the J call is doubtful. Germline V CDR1 and CDR2: DFQATT, SNEGSKA (reference sequence). The CDR3 is 16 residues long. The CDR3 nucleotides are TGCAGTGCTAGCCGTTCAAGCGGCAGACGATCTCCCGAGCAGTACTTC. Encoded protein: CSASRSSGRRSPEQYF.

This clonotype was picked up many times. One end of the junction fails to match germline, which may point to a read error. The rearrangement uses TRBV5-1 and TRBJ2-3; D unresolved. Germline CDR1 reads SGHRS; CDR2 reads YFSETQ. The CDR3 has 13 residues. CDR3 residues: CASSLGSTDTQYF. The CDR3 DNA reads TGTGCCAGCAGCTTAGGGAGCACAGATACGCAGTATTTT.

The chain is built from TRBV18 and TRBJ2-3; no reliable D call. The germline V gene has CDR1 KGHSH and CDR2 LQKENI. The germline V and J ends were trimmed by 0 bases and 14 bases, with 15 bases remaining between them. This CDR3 is 13 amino acids long. The CDR3 DNA sequence: TGTGCCAGCTCACCACCGGATCCGCAATACGCGTATTTT. It encodes CASSPPDPQYAYF.

This clonotype was observed a few times. The chain couples TRBV12-3 or TRBV12-4 to TRBJ2-7, with a tentative D call TRBD1 (6 bases). V was trimmed by 1 base and J by 0 bases, leaving 10 bases between them. This CDR3 has 15 residues. CDR3: CASSLVTGFSYEQYF. In nucleotides, the CDR3 is TGTGCCAGCAGTTTAGTGACAGGTTTCTCCTACGAGCAGTACTTC.

The V gene is TRBV6-6, the J gene TRBJ2-3; 7 positions match TRBD2. The CDR3 is 12 amino acids. CDR1 is MNHNY, CDR2 SVGAGI, per germline (reference sequence). The ends lost 8 bases at V and 4 bases at J; junction bases unmatched: 3. The CDR3 sequence is CASGLVADTQYF. Written as DNA, the CDR3 is TGTGCCAGCGGACTAGTCGCAGATACGCAGTATTTT.

This rearrangement joins TRBV7-2 to TRBJ2-3; the D gene could be TRBD1 or TRBD2 (5 bases each). This CDR3 has 14 amino acids. CDR1 is SGHTA, CDR2 FQGNSA, per germline. V was clipped by 0 bases and J by 14 bases, with 18 bases between them. CDR3 amino acids: CASSLAQGTIAGYF. CDR3 in DNA: TGTGCCAGCAGCTTAGCGCAAGGGACCATAGCCGGGTATTTT.

This clonotype appeared a few times. The rearrangement uses TRBV18 and TRBJ1-1; TRBD1 is a possible D gene (5 bases). Germline CDR1 and CDR2: KGHSH and LQKENI. CDR3 length: 11 residues. Trimming took 8 bases from V and 6 from J, leaving 10 bases between them. CDR3 protein: CASAAGPEAFF. The CDR3 nucleotides are TGTGCCAGCGCCGCAGGGCCTGAAGCTTTCTTT.

The rearrangement links TRBV7-4 to TRBJ1-5; no clear D. Trimming took off 5 bases at V and 0 bases at J, with 20 bases between the two ends. Germline V gene data show CDR1 as SGHVT and CDR2 as SQSDAQ. CDR3 length equals 18 residues. The chain's CDR3 is CASSKPPPASDSNQPQHF. CDR3 DNA sequence: TGTGCCAGCAGCAAGCCTCCTCCGGCGAGCGATAGCAATCAGCCCCAGCATTTT. Drawing the rest from reference TRBV7-4 and TRBJ1-5, the complete variable domain is GAGVSQSPRYKVAKRGRDVALRCDSISGHVTLYWYRQTLGQGSEVLTYSQSDAQRDKSGRPSGRFSAERPERSVSTLKIQRTEQGDSAVYLCASSKPPPASDSNQPQHFGDGTRLSIL.

This chain connects TRBV20-1 to TRBJ1-1, with D tentatively TRBD1 (5 bases). Germline CDR1 reads DFQATT; CDR2 reads SNEGSKA (reference sequence). V gave up 2 bases and J gave up 3 bases, with 13 bases separating them. There are 14 residues in the CDR3. In DNA, the CDR3 is TGCAGTGCTAGACCCGGGGCGGCGGACACTGAAGCTTTCTTT. Translation gives CSARPGAADTEAFF.

V usage is TRBV2 and J usage is TRBJ1-1; D unresolved. Germline assignment: CDR1 SNHLY and CDR2 FYNNEI. This CDR3 is 12 amino acids long. Trimming removed 2 bases from V and 10 bases from J, with 11 bases in between. Written as DNA, the CDR3 is TGTGCCAGCAGTGAACCCTTTACGACAGCTTTCTTT. Translating it yields CASSEPFTTAFF.

The chain is built from TRBV5-1 and TRBJ2-1; 12 bases are shared with TRBD2. Germline V gives CDR1 SGHRS, CDR2 YFSETQ. V dropped 0 bases and J dropped 1; count of bases not matched to a gene: 20. The CDR3 contains 23 residues. The CDR3 nucleotides are TGCGCCAGCAGCTTGGTTGGACTAGCGGGGAGAGGGACCCTTATAGCGTCCTACAATGAGCAGTTCTTC. Translation gives CASSLVGLAGRGTLIASYNEQFF.

This clonotype was detected only a few times. The rearrangement joins TRBV5-1 to TRBJ2-3; 8 bases map to TRBD2. There are 16 residues in the CDR3. After removal of 0 bases from V and 14 bases from J, the junction contained 17 bases not matched to a gene. Germline V gene lookup returns CDR1 SGHRS and CDR2 YFSETQ. In nucleotides, the CDR3 is TGCGCCAGCAGCTTGGACGTCGGGAGGGCCATCAGATACGCGTATTTT. Encoded protein: CASSLDVGRAIRYAYF.

This sequence joins TRBV20-1 and TRBJ2-5, with D perhaps given as TRBD1 or TRBD2 (7 bases each). V was clipped by 1 base and J by 5 bases, with 14 bases between them. The CDR3 loop spans 14 amino acids. Germline V lookup: CDR1 DFQATT, CDR2 SNEGSKA (reference sequence). The CDR3 nucleotides read TGCAGTGCTAGAGCAGGGGGGGTGGGCGAGACCCAGTACTTC. Residues: CSARAGGVGETQYF.

The sample holds a few counts of this clonotype. The V and J genes are TRBV20-1 and TRBJ1-2; 9 nucleotides agree with TRBD1. CDR1 is DFQATT, CDR2 SNEGSKA, per germline (reference sequence). V trimming: 6 bases; J trimming: 8 bases; junction bases outside the gene matches: 7. The CDR3 is made up of 12 amino acids. The CDR3 is CSAAQGAQGYTF. In DNA form, the CDR3 reads TGCAGTGCGGCACAGGGGGCGCAAGGCTACACCTTC.